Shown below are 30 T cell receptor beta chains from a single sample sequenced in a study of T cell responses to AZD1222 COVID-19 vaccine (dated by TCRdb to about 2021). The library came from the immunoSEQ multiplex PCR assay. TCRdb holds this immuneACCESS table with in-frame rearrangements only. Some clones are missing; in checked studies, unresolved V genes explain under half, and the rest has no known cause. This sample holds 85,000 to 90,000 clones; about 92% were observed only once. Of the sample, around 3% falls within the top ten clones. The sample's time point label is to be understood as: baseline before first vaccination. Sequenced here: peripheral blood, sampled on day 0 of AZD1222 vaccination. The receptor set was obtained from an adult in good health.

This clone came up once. The CDR3 here is CASSPDGNYGYTF. CDR3 bases: TGTGCCAGCAGCCCGGACGGAAACTATGGCTACACCTTC. The V call is TRBV28, the J call TRBJ1-2; D is undetermined. Per germline, CDR1 MDHEN and CDR2 SYDVKM. The CDR3 runs 13 residues. Trimming stripped 6 bases from V and 2 bases from J, with 10 bases between.

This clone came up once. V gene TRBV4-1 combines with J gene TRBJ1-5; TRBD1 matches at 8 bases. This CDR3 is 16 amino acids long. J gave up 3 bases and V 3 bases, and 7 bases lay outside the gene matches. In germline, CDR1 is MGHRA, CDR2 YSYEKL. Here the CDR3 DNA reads TGCGCCAGCAGCCAGCGGTACAGGGGGGACAATCAGCCCCAGCATTTT. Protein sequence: CASSQRYRGDNQPQHF.

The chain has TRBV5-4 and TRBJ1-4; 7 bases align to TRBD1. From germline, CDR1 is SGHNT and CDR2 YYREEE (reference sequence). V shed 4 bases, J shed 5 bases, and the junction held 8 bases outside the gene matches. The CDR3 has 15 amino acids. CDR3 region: CASSTGQAVNEKLFF. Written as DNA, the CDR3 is TGTGCCAGCAGCACCGGACAGGCTGTGAATGAAAAACTGTTTTTT.

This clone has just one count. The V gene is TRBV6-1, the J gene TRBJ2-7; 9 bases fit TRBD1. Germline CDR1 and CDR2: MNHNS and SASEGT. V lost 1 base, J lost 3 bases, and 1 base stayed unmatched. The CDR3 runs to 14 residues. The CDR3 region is CASSEGDRVYEQYF. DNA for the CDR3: TGTGCCAGCAGTGAAGGGGACAGGGTCTACGAGCAGTACTTC.

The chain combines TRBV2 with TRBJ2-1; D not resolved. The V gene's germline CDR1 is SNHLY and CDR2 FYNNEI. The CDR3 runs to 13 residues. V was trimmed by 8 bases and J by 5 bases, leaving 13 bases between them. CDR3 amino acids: CASGWETNNEQFF. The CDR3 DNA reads TGTGCCAGCGGATGGGAAACAAACAATGAGCAGTTCTTC.

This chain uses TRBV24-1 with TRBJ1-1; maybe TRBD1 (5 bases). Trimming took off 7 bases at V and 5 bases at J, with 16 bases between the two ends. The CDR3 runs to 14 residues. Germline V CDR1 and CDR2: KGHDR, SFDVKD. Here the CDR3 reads CATSQKGKSTEAFF. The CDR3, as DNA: TGTGCCACCAGCCAGAAGGGGAAGAGTACTGAAGCTTTCTTT.

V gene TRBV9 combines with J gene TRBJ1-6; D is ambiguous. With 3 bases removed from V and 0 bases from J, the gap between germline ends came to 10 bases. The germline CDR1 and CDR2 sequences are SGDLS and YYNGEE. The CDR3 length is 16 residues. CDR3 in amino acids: CASSDTANSYNSPLHF. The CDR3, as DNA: TGTGCCAGCAGCGATACAGCAAACTCCTATAATTCACCCCTCCACTTT. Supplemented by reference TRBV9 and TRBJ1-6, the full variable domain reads DSGVTQTPKHLITATGQRVTLRCSPRSGDLSVYWYQQSLDQGLQFLIQYYNGEERAKGNILERFSAQQFPDLHSELNLSSLELGDSALYFCASSDTANSYNSPLHFGNGTRLTVT.

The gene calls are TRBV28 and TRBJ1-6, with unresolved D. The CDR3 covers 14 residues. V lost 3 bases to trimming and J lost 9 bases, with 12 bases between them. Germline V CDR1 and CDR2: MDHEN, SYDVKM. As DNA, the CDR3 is TGTGCCAGCAGTTTGAGATGGGGTGGTTCACCCCTCCACTTT. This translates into CASSLRWGGSPLHF.

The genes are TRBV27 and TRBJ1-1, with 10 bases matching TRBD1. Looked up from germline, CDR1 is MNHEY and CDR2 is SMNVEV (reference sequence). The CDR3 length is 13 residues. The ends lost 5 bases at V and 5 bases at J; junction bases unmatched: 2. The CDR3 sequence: CASSPGQGTEAFF. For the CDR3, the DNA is TGTGCCAGCAGTCCGGGACAGGGGACTGAAGCTTTCTTT.

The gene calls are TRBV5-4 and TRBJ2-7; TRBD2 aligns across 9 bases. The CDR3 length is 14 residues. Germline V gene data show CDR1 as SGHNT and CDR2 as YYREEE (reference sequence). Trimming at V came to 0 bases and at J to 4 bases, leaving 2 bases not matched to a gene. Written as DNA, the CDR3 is TGTGCCAGCAGCTTGGGAGGACTAGCGTACGAGCAGTACTTC. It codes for CASSLGGLAYEQYF. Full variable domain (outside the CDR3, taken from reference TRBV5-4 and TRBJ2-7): ETGVTQSPTHLIKTRGQQVTLRCSSQSGHNTVSWYQQALGQGPQFIFQYYREEENGRGNFPPRFSGLQFPNYSSELNVNALELDDSALYLCASSLGGLAYEQYFGPGTRLTVT.

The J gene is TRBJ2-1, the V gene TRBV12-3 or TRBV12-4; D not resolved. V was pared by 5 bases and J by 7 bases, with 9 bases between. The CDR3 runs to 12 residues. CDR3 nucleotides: TGTGCCAGCAGTCCCTTCCGGAATGAGCAGTTCTTC. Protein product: CASSPFRNEQFF.

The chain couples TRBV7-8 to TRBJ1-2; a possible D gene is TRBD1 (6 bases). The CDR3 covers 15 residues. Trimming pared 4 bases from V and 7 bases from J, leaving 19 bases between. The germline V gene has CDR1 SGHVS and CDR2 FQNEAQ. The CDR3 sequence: CASSYGTIGLGGYTF. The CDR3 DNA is TGTGCCAGCAGCTATGGGACAATCGGATTGGGTGGCTACACCTTC.

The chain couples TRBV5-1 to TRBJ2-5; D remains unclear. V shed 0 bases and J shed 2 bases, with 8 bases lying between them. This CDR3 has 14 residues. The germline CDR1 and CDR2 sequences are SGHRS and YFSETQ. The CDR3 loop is CASSLAGQQETQYF. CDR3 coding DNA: TGCGCCAGCAGCTTGGCCGGTCAGCAAGAGACCCAGTACTTC.

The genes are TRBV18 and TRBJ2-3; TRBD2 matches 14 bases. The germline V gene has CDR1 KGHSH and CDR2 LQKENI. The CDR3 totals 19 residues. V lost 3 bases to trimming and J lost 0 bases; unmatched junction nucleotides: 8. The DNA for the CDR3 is TGTGCCAGCTCACCGACGTTGGGACTAGCGGGAGAGAGCACAGATACGCAGTATTTT. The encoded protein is CASSPTLGLAGESTDTQYF.

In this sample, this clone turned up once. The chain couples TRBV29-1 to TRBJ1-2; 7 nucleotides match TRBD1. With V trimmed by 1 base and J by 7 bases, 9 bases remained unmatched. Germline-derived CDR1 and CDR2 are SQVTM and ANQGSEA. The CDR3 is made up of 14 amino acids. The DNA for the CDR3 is TGCAGCGTTGAAGGCTCCGCGACAGGGATTGGCTACACCTTC. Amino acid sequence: CSVEGSATGIGYTF. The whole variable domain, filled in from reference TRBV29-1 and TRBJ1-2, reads SAVISQKPSRDICQRGTSLTIQCQVDSQVTMMFWYRQQPGQSLTLIATANQGSEATYESGFVIDKFPISRPNLTFSTLTVSNMSPEDSSIYLCSVEGSATGIGYTFGSGTRLTVV.

CDR3: CASSQKSRGREANTGELFF. CDR3 DNA: TGCGCCAGCAGCCAAAAATCACGAGGGCGGGAGGCGAACACCGGGGAGCTGTTTTTT. The chain combines TRBV4-1 with TRBJ2-2, with TRBD2 matching 8 bases. This CDR3 is 19 amino acids long. Germline assignment: CDR1 MGHRA and CDR2 YSYEKL. The trim removed 2 bases at V and 0 bases at J, leaving 11 bases unmatched.

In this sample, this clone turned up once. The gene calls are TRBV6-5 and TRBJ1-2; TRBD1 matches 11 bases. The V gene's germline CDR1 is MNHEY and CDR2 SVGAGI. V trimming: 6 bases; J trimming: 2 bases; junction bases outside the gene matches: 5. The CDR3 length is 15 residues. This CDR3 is CASSSRDRGNYGYTF. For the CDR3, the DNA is TGTGCCAGCAGCTCCCGGGACAGGGGGAACTATGGCTACACCTTC.

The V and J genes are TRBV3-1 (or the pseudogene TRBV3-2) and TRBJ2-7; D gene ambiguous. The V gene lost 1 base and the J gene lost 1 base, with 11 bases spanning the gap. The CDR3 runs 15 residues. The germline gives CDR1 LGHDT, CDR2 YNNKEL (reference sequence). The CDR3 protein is CASSQGHGSSYEQYF. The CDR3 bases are TGTGCCAGCAGCCAAGGGCACGGTAGTTCCTACGAGCAGTACTTC.

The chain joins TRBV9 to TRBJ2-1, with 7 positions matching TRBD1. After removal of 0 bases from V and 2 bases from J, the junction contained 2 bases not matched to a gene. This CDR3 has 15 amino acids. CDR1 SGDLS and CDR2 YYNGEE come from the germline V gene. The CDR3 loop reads CASSVGQGPYNEQFF. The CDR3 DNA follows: TGTGCCAGCAGCGTAGGACAGGGCCCCTACAATGAGCAGTTCTTC.

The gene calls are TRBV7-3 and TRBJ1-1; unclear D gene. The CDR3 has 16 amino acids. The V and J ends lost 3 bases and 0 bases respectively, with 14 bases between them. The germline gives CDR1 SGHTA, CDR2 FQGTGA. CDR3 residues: CASSLRAGGLNTEAFF. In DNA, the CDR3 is TGTGCCAGCAGCTTGAGGGCAGGCGGCTTGAACACTGAAGCTTTCTTT.

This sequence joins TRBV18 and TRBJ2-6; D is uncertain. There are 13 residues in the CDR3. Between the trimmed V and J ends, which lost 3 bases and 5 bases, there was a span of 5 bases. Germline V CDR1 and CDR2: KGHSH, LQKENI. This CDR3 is CASSPDRANVLTF. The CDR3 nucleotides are TGTGCCAGCTCACCTGACAGGGCCAACGTCCTGACTTTC.

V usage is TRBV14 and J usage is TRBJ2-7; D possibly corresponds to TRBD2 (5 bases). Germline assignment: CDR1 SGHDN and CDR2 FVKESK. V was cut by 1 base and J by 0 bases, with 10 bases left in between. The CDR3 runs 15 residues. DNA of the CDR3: TGTGCCAGCAGCCAAGGTCGGAGCGGCTCCTACGAGCAGTACTTC. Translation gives CASSQGRSGSYEQYF. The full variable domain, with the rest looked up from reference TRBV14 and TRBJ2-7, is EAGVTQFPSHSVIEKGQTVTLRCDPISGHDNLYWYRRVMGKEIKFLLHFVKESKQDESGMPNNRFLAERTGGTYSTLKVQPAELEDSGVYFCASSQGRSGSYEQYFGPGTRLTVT.

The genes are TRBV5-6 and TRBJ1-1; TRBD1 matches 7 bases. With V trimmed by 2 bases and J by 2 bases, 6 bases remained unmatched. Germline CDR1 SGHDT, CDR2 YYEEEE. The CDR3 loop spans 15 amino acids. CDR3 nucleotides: TGTGCCAGCAGCTTACCGACAGGGACTAACACTGAAGCTTTCTTT. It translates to CASSLPTGTNTEAFF. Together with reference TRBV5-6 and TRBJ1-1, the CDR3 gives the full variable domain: DAGVTQSPTHLIKTRGQQVTLRCSPKSGHDTVSWYQQALGQGPQFIFQYYEEEERQRGNFPDRFSGHQFPNYSSELNVNALLLGDSALYLCASSLPTGTNTEAFFGQGTRLTVV.

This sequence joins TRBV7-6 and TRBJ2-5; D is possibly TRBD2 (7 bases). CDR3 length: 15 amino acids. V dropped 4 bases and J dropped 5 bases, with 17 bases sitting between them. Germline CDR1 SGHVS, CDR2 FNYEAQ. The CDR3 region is CASSSRPGGAETQYF. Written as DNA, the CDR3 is TGTGCCAGCAGCTCCAGGCCGGGGGGCGCGGAGACCCAGTACTTC.

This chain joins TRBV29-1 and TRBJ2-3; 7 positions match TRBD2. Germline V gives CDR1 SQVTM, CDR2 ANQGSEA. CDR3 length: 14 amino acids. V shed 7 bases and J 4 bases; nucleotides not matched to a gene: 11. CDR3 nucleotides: TGCAGCGCTCTGGGGGGGTTAGGGGCAGATACGCAGTATTTT. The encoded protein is CSALGGLGADTQYF.

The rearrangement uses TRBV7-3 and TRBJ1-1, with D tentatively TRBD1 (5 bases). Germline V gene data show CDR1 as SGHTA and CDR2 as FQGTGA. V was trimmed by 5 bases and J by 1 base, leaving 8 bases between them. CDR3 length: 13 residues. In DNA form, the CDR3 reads TGTGCCAGCAGCCAGACAGCGAACACTGAAGCTTTCTTT. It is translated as CASSQTANTEAFF.

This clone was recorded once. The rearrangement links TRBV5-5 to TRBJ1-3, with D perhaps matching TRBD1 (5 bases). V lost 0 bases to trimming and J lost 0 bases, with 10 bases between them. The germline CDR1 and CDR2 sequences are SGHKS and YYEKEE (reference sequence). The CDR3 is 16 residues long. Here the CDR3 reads CASSLAGGVSGNTIYF. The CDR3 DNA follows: TGTGCCAGCAGCTTGGCCGGGGGAGTCTCTGGAAACACCATATATTTT.

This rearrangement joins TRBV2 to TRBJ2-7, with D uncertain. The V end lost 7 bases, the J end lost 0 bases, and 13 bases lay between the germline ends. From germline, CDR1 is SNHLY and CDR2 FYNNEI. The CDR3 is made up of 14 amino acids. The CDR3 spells CASIPDLSSYEQYF. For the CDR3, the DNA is TGTGCCAGCATACCGGACCTAAGCTCCTACGAGCAGTACTTC.

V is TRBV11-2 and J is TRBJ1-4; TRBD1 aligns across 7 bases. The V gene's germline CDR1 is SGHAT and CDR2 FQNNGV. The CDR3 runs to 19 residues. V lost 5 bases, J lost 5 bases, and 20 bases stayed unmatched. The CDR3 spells CASSQTGQEPFFVNEKLFF. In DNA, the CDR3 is TGTGCCAGCAGCCAAACTGGACAGGAGCCCTTCTTCGTGAATGAAAAACTGTTTTTT.

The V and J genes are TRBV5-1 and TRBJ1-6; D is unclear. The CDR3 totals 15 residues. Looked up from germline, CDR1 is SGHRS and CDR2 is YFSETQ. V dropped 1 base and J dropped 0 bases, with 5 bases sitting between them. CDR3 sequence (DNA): TGCGCCAGCAGCTTGAGGAGCTCCTATAATTCACCCCTCCACTTT. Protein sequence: CASSLRSSYNSPLHF.